These 8 T cell receptor beta chains share one sample of origin, sequenced in a study of T cells after yellow fever vaccination. One entry per CDR3 protein results from TCRdb running MiXCR on the 5' RACE reads. In the table there are roughly 500,000 distinct CDR3 sequences, around 21% of which are singletons. Material: PBMCs, obtained 15 days after the yellow fever booster vaccination. These receptors all stem from a man aged 30 to 45 who received the YFV17D yellow fever vaccine.

Only a few counts were recorded for this clonotype. The chain couples TRBV29-1 to TRBJ2-5, with D hard to call. This CDR3 is 11 amino acids long. Trimming pared 5 bases from V and 3 bases from J, leaving 7 bases between. The V gene's germline CDR1 is SQVTM and CDR2 ANQGSEA. As DNA, the CDR3 is TGCAGCGTTCTGAGCGAAGAGACCCAGTACTTC. It translates to CSVLSEETQYF.

The rearrangement links TRBV19 to TRBJ1-2; possible D gene TRBD1, 6 bases. V lost 3 bases to trimming and J lost 12 bases, with 14 bases between them. This CDR3 comprises 12 residues. CDR1 LNHDA and CDR2 SQIVND come from the germline V gene (reference sequence). CDR3 sequence reads: CASSIPDSFHTF. For the CDR3, the DNA is TGTGCCAGTAGTATCCCGGACAGTTTCCACACCTTC.

The J gene is TRBJ2-1, the V gene TRBV19; 8 bases fit TRBD2. The J segment lost 7 bases and the V segment lost 7 bases, leaving 12 bases of the junction unmatched. This CDR3 is built from 15 residues. The germline V gene encodes CDR1 LNHDA and CDR2 SQIVND (reference sequence). CDR3 nucleotide sequence: TGTGCCAGTACCTCCTCCGGGACTAGGAAGAATGAGCAGTTCTTC. It codes for CASTSSGTRKNEQFF. Full variable domain (missing parts from reference TRBV19 and TRBJ2-1): DGGITQSPKYLFRKEGQNVTLSCEQNLNHDAMYWYRQDPGQGLRLIYYSQIVNDFQKGDIAEGYSVSREKKESFPLTVTSAQKNPTAFYLCASTSSGTRKNEQFFGPGTRLTVL.

The chain combines TRBV6-2 or TRBV6-3 with TRBJ2-1, with 13 bases aligning to TRBD2. The V gene end was trimmed by 2 bases and the J gene end by 0 bases; junction bases not matched to a gene: 10. Germline assignment: CDR1 MNHEY and CDR2 SVGEGT. CDR3 length: 20 amino acids. CDR3 sequence (DNA): TGTGCCAGCAGTTACCCCGGGACTAGCGGGACATCCCGCTCCTACAATGAGCAGTTCTTC. It yields the protein CASSYPGTSGTSRSYNEQFF.

This clonotype was found a few times. The chain uses TRBV4-3 and TRBJ2-1; 15 bases align to TRBD2. V was pared by 1 base and J by 10 bases, with 8 bases of the junction left unmatched. Germline assignment: CDR1 LGHNA and CDR2 YSLEER. The CDR3 is 17 residues long. The CDR3 DNA reads as TGCGCCAGCAGCCAAGCTCGGACTAGCGGGAGGGTCAACGAGCAGTTCTTC. Its protein is CASSQARTSGRVNEQFF.

J is TRBJ2-2 and V is TRBV15; weak D call: TRBD2 (6 bases). This CDR3 comprises 16 residues. Germline values: CDR1 LNHNV, CDR2 YYDKDF (reference sequence). Trimming removed 0 bases at V and 7 bases at J, with 15 bases between. CDR3 DNA: TGTGCCACCAGCAGAGATCCCCCTAGCGTGGGCGGGGAGCTGTTTTTT. Translated, it gives CATSRDPPSVGGELFF.

This chain connects TRBV20-1 to TRBJ2-7; 9 nucleotides match TRBD2. V gave up 6 bases and J gave up 2 bases; unmatched junction bases: 5. The germline V gene has CDR1 DFQATT and CDR2 SNEGSKA (reference sequence). The CDR3 is made up of 13 amino acids. The CDR3 is CSALGGRAYEQYF. The CDR3 DNA sequence: TGCAGTGCCTTGGGCGGGAGGGCCTACGAGCAGTACTTC.

In this sample, this clonotype turned up a few times. The chain has TRBV9 and TRBJ2-6, with 7 bases lining up with TRBD2. The CDR3 consists of 17 residues. Germline V gene sequence: CDR1 SGDLS, CDR2 YYNGEE. V was pared by 5 bases and J by 1 base, with 9 bases of the junction left unmatched. The CDR3 protein is CASSPVGGDSGANVLTF. The CDR3 nucleotides read TGTGCCAGCAGTCCTGTGGGGGGGGATTCTGGGGCCAACGTCCTGACTTTC.